This paragraph reports one TCR beta chain. These data are taken from a study of blood T cells in healthy people across ages. For every donor, a draw yielded ten milliliters of peripheral blood. The authors ran a second PCR of roughly 6 to 12 cycles using a sample-barcoded 5' primer and a J-beta primer mix. Via MiXCR, TCRdb re-called the 5' RACE reads, giving one row per CDR3 protein. The sample holds under 1,000,000 distinct CDR3 sequences, around 45% seen once. The TCR was taken from an elderly man in good health. What was sequenced was blood.

This chain's CDR3 is CASSLGATPRRGTDTQYF. The DNA for the CDR3 is TGTGCCAGCAGCTTAGGAGCGACCCCGAGGAGGGGGACAGATACGCAGTATTTT. This chain joins TRBV7-9 and TRBJ2-3; the D call may be TRBD1 or TRBD2 (6 bases each). Per germline, CDR1 SEHNR and CDR2 FQNEAQ (reference sequence). This CDR3 has 18 residues. The V end was cut by 1 base, the J end by 3 bases, with 20 bases between.